Following are 2 T cell receptor beta chains from one sample sequenced in a study of blood T cell repertoires in COVID-19. The assay was immunoSEQ multiplex PCR, and TCRdb's table has in-frame clones only and misses some. The sample consists of fewer than 350,000 clones, 90% of them appearing once. The specimen sequenced was PBMCs or T cells enriched from blood (not recorded which). These receptors originate from a woman aged 18-29 years with acute COVID-19.

The chain recombines TRBV29-1 with TRBJ2-1, with 8 bases fitting TRBD1. After removal of 4 bases from V and 1 base from J, the junction contained 15 bases not matched to a gene. This CDR3 spans 18 amino acids. Germline CDR1 is SQVTM and CDR2 is ANQGSEA. CDR3 sequence: CSVVLVRGRRLSYNEQFF. The CDR3 nucleotides read TGCAGCGTTGTATTGGTCAGGGGGCGCCGTCTTTCCTACAATGAGCAGTTCTTC.

The CDR3 bases are TGTGCCTGGAGCTCAGGCGAGCAGTTCTTC. Its translation is CAWSSGEQFF. The chain recombines TRBV30 with TRBJ2-1, with D hard to call. The CDR3 totals 10 residues. The V gene's germline CDR1 is GTSNPN and CDR2 SVGIG (reference sequence). Trimming removed 3 bases from V and 10 bases from J, with 7 bases in between. Full variable domain (rest looked up from reference TRBV30 and TRBJ2-1): SQTIHQWPATLVQPVGSPLSLECTVEGTSNPNLYWYRQAAGRGLQLLFYSVGIGQISSEVPQNLSASRPQDRQFILSSKKLLLSDSGFYLCAWSSGEQFFGPGTRLTVL.